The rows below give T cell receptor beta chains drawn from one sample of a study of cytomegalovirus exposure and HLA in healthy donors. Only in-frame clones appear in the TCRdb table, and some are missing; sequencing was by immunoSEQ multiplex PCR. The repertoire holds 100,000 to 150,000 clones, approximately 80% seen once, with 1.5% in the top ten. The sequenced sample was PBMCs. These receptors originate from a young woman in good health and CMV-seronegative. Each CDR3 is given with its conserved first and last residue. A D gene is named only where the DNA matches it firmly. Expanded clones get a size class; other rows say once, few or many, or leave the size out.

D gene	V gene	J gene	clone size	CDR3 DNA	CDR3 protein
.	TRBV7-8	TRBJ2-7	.	TGTGCCAGCAGCTTAGCTGGGCTACACTCCTACGAGCAGTACTTC	CASSLAGLHSYEQYF
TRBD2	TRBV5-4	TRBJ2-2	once	TGTGCCAGCAGCTCGGGGGGACTCCACACCGGGGAGCTGTTTTTT	CASSSGGLHTGELFF
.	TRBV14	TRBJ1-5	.	TGTGCCAGCAGCCAAGATGTTGAGACAGGCAATCAGCCCCAGCATTTT	CASSQDVETGNQPQHF
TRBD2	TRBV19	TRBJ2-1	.	TGTGCCAGTACCTCAAGGGTAGCGGGAGTAAGAAATGAGCAGTTCTTC	CASTSRVAGVRNEQFF
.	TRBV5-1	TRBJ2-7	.	TGCGCCAGCAGCTTGGCCCGGACAGCCACCTACGAGCAGTACTTC	CASSLARTATYEQYF
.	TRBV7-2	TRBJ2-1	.	TGTGCCAGCAGCTTACAGGGGGGATCCCTTAGGAATGAGCAGTTCTTC	CASSLQGGSLRNEQFF
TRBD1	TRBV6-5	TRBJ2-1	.	TGTGCCAGCAGTTTCCGGACAGGCGTCAATGAGCAGTTCTTC	CASSFRTGVNEQFF
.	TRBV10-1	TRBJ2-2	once	TGCGCCAGCAGCCCCCGGGCGGGGCAGGGTGCCGGGGAGCTGTTTTTT	CASSPRAGQGAGELFF
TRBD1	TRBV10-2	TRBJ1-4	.	TGCGCCAGCAGTGAAGACGGCAGGGGGCCAGAAAAACTGTTTTTT	CASSEDGRGPEKLFF
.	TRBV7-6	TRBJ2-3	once	TGTGCCAGCAGCTTACGGTCAGATACGCAGTATTTT	CASSLRSDTQYF
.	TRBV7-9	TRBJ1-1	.	TGTGCCAGCAGCTTTCTCGACACTGAAGCTTTCTTT	CASSFLDTEAFF
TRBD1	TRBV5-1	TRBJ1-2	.	TGCGCCAGCAGCGTGGACAGGGGTTACAATGGCTACACCTTC	CASSVDRGYNGYTF
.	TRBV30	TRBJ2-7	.	TGTGCCTCAACGGAGGCGGAGTCCTACGAGCAGTACTTC	CASTEAESYEQYF
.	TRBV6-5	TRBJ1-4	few	TGTGCCAGCAGTCTCAGTGTAAGGGGTGAAAAACTGTTTTTT	CASSLSVRGEKLFF
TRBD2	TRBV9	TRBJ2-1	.	TGTGCCAGCAGCTCTGGACTAGCGGGAGGTTATGAGCAGTTCTTC	CASSSGLAGGYEQFF
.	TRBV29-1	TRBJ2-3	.	TGCAGCGCCCGTCAGGGGACAGATACGCAGTATTTT	CSARQGTDTQYF
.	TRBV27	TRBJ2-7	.	TGTGCCAGCGCCCCAGGGGTCCTCTCCTACGAGCAGTACTTC	CASAPGVLSYEQYF
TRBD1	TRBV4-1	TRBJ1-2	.	TGCGCCAGCAGCCAAGATCAATGGACAGGGGCCTCTAACTATGGCTACACCTTC	CASSQDQWTGASNYGYTF
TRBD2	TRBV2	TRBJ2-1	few	TGTGCCAGCAGTGTGGCTAGCGGCTACAATGAGCAGTTCTTC	CASSVASGYNEQFF
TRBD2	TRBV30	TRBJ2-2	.	TGTGCCTGGGGAGGACTAGCGGGAGACGGAACCGGGGAGCTGTTTTTT	CAWGGLAGDGTGELFF